This record concerns one T cell receptor (beta chain) sequence. The junction had 5 bases not matched to a gene; V was cut back by 4 bases and J by 0 bases. Germline V lookup: CDR1 SGHVS, CDR2 FQNEAQ. This CDR3 has 16 residues. These data belong to a study of T cell responses to AZD1222 COVID-19 vaccine. Sequenced by immunoSEQ multiplex PCR; TCRdb stores in-frame clones only, minus some. The sample includes fewer than 180,000 clones, roughly 92% of them seen just once. The receptor was derived from an adult in good health. Specimen: peripheral blood, collected on day 0 of AZD1222 vaccination. The J gene is TRBJ2-1, the V gene TRBV7-8; 8 nucleotides line up with TRBD1. The CDR3 nucleotides are TGTGCCAGCAGCTCTCTCCAGGGGGCCTCCTACAATGAGCAGTTCTTC. The encoded protein is CASSSLQGASYNEQFF.